Listed here are 15 T cell receptor beta chains from one sample, sequenced in a study of cytomegalovirus exposure and HLA in healthy donors. Use of 60 Vbeta and 13 Jbeta primers characterized the PCR. The assay was immunoSEQ multiplex PCR, and TCRdb's table has in-frame clones only and misses some. Of 150,000 to 200,000 clones in the sample, around 81% were seen once. Sequenced material: PBMCs. The receptors here all came from a woman in her late teens or twenties in good health and CMV-seropositive.

A single count supports this clone. V and J are TRBV7-2 and TRBJ1-3; D is possibly TRBD1 (5 bases). CDR1 is SGHTA and CDR2 is FQGNSA in the germline V gene. The CDR3 totals 16 residues. Trimming took 2 bases from V and 0 from J, leaving 11 bases between them. The CDR3 protein is CASSLLGRLSGNTIYF. CDR3 bases: TGTGCCAGCAGCTTACTGGGGCGCCTCTCTGGAAACACCATATATTTT.

A few counts support this clone. The rearrangement joins TRBV30 to TRBJ1-3, with no clear D. The CDR3 has 16 amino acids. Germline CDR1 and CDR2: GTSNPN and SVGIG (reference sequence). Between the trimmed V and J ends, which lost 5 bases and 2 bases, there was a span of 19 bases. The CDR3 is CAWGSAATFPGNTIYF. CDR3 nucleotides: TGTGCCTGGGGGTCGGCGGCTACCTTCCCTGGAAACACCATATATTTT.

The rearrangement uses TRBV12-1 and TRBJ1-4; TRBD1 is taken as the D call from the table, unchecked against the DNA. TRBV12-1 corresponds to a pseudogene. The CDR3 has 14 amino acids. This CDR3 reads CASSPDRVEEKLFF. For the CDR3, the DNA is TGTGCCAGCAGCCCGGACAGGGTGGAGGAAAAACTGTTTTTT.

With regard to this clone: Additional DNA sequences in this sample encode the identical CDR3. This chain uses TRBV2 with TRBJ2-2; possible D gene TRBD1, 6 bases. Between the trimmed V and J ends, which lost 5 bases and 2 bases, there was a span of 24 bases. CDR1 is SNHLY, CDR2 FYNNEI, per germline. The CDR3 contains 19 residues. The CDR3, as DNA: TGTGCCAGCAGTCCTTGGGACATAATCCAGCGACCAAACACCGGGGAGCTGTTTTTT. It codes for CASSPWDIIQRPNTGELFF.

This clone was detected only a few times. The chain joins TRBV21-1 to TRBJ2-7; TRBD1 is the table's D call and was not checked against the DNA. TRBV21-1 is recorded as a pseudogene. The CDR3 is 14 residues long. CDR3 sequence reads: CASSRGTGRNEQYF. CDR3 DNA sequence: TGTGCCAGCAGCAGGGGGACAGGGCGTAACGAGCAGTACTTC.

The V call is TRBV5-1, the J call TRBJ2-3, with 11 bases that match TRBD1. Germline values: CDR1 SGHRS, CDR2 YFSETQ. Trimming removed 7 bases from V and 6 bases from J; junction bases left unmatched: 7. The CDR3 length is 14 residues. CDR3 sequence: CASAEGTGGDTQYF. CDR3 in DNA: TGCGCCAGCGCGGAGGGGACAGGGGGTGATACGCAGTATTTT.

The gene calls are TRBV10-3 and TRBJ2-2, with 13 nucleotides matching TRBD2. This CDR3 spans 17 amino acids. The germline gives CDR1 ENHRY, CDR2 SYGVKD. The V and J ends lost 2 bases and 5 bases, in that order; junction bases with no gene match: 5. CDR3 DNA: TGTGCCATCAGTGAGGGGACTAGCGGGGAAGGAACCGGGGAGCTGTTTTTT. Its protein product is CAISEGTSGEGTGELFF.

This chain uses TRBV6-4 with TRBJ2-7; D uncertain. The germline V and J ends were trimmed by 5 bases and 3 bases, with 11 bases remaining between them. Germline V CDR1 and CDR2: MRHNA, SNTAGT. The CDR3 has 13 amino acids. This chain's CDR3 is CASSKKESYEQYV. The CDR3 DNA reads as TGTGCCAGCAGTAAGAAGGAGAGCTACGAGCAGTACGTC.

The V call is TRBV6-1, the J call TRBJ2-4, with 8 bases matching TRBD2. Germline CDR1 is MNHNS and CDR2 is SASEGT. There are 14 residues in the CDR3. Trimming removed 3 bases from V and 7 bases from J; junction bases left unmatched: 5. The DNA of the CDR3 is TGTGCCAGCAGTGACCGGGGGGGCAGGAACATTCAGTACTTC. Translation: CASSDRGGRNIQYF.

This sequence joins TRBV9 and TRBJ2-3, with TRBD2 matching over 9 bases. V lost 4 bases to trimming and J lost 4 bases; unmatched junction nucleotides: 7. Germline CDR1 and CDR2: SGDLS and YYNGEE. The CDR3 contains 15 residues. This CDR3 reads CASSHIGTSPDTQYF. The CDR3 bases are TGTGCCAGCAGCCACATAGGGACTAGCCCAGATACGCAGTATTTT.

This rearrangement joins TRBV5-5 to TRBJ2-7, with D possibly TRBD1 on 6 matching bases. This CDR3 is built from 13 residues. V gave up 4 bases and J gave up 4 bases, with 12 bases separating them. Germline lookup yields CDR1 SGHKS and CDR2 YYEKEE (reference sequence). CDR3 sequence: CASSPHQGYEQYV. For the CDR3, the DNA is TGTGCCAGCAGCCCACACCAGGGGTACGAGCAGTACGTC.

The rearrangement uses TRBV7-2 and TRBJ2-3, with D possibly matching TRBD2 (5 bases). V lost 5 bases, J lost 2 bases, and 11 bases lay in between. Looked up from germline, CDR1 is SGHTA and CDR2 is FQGNSA. The CDR3 is made up of 14 amino acids. The CDR3: CASSLPGFTDTQYF. For the CDR3, the DNA is TGTGCCAGCAGCCTCCCGGGGTTCACAGATACGCAGTATTTT.

The chain employs TRBV2 and TRBJ1-1, with D possibly being TRBD1 (5 bases). CDR3 size: 12 residues. Germline CDR1 SNHLY, CDR2 FYNNEI. V was pared by 6 bases and J by 8 bases, with 13 bases between. Here the CDR3 DNA reads TGTGCCAGCAGAGCCCAGGGTTTGGAAGCTTTCTTT. It translates to CASRAQGLEAFF.

The chain has TRBV6-5 and TRBJ2-7, with D maybe TRBD2 (5 bases). CDR1 and CDR2 (germline): MNHEY, SVGAGI. The CDR3 spans 12 residues. The V and J ends lost 0 bases and 12 bases respectively, with 12 bases between them. The CDR3 DNA is TGTGCCAGCAGTTACTCGAGCGGTAGCCTGTACTTC. Amino acids: CASSYSSGSLYF.

The genes are TRBV6-5 and TRBJ2-2; no firm D call. Germline CDR1 is MNHEY and CDR2 is SVGAGI. This CDR3 has 12 amino acids. The V end was cut by 6 bases, the J end by 8 bases, with 10 bases between. The CDR3 sequence: CASRTGWGELFF. DNA of the CDR3: TGTGCCAGCAGGACTGGGTGGGGGGAGCTGTTTTTT.